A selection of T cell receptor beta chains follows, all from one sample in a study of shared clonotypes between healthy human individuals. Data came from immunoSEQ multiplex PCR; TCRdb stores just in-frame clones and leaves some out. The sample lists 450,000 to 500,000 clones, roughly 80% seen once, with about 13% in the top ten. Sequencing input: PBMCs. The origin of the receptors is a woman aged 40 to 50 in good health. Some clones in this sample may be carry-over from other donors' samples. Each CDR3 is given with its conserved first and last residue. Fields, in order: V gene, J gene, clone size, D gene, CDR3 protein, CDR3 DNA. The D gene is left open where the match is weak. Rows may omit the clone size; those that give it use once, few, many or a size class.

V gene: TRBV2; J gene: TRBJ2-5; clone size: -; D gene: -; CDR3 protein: CASSEARETQYF; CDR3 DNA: TGTGCCAGCAGTGAAGCGAGAGAGACCCAGTACTTC
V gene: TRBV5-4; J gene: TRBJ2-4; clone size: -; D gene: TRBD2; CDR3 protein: CASSFSAGGNIQYF; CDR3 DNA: TGTGCCAGCAGCTTTTCGGCGGGAGGGAACATTCAGTACTTC
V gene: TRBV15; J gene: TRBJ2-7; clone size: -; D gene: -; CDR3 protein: CATSSDRLTYEQYF; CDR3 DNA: TGTGCCACCAGCAGCGACAGGCTCACCTACGAGCAGTACTTC
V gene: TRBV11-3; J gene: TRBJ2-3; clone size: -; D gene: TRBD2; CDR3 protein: CASSTLAGGEDTQYF; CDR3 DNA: TGTGCCAGCAGCACCCTAGCGGGAGGGGAAGATACGCAGTATTTT
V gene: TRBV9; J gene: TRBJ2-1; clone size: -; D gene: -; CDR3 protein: CASSVGANNEQFF; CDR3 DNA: TGTGCCAGCAGCGTAGGGGCAAACAATGAGCAGTTCTTC
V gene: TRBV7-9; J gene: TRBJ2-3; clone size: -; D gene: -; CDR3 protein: CASSLAGADTQYF; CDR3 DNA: TGTGCCAGCAGCTTAGCAGGGGCAGATACGCAGTATTTT
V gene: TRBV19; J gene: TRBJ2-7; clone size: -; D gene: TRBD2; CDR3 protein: CASSFGLAGYEQYF; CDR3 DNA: TGTGCCAGTAGTTTCGGGCTAGCGGGCTACGAGCAGTACTTC
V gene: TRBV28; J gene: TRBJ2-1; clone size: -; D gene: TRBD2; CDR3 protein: CASRLLSGGSGEQFF; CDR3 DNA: TGTGCCAGCAGGCTACTATCGGGAGGATCTGGGGAGCAGTTCTTC
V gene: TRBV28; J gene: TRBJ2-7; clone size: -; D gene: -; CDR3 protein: CASSSPGEQYF; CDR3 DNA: TGTGCCAGCAGTAGCCCTGGAGAGCAGTACTTC
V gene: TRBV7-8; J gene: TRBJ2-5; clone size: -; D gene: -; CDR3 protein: CASSSELGETQYF; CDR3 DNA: TGTGCCAGCAGCTCGGAGTTGGGGGAGACCCAGTACTTC
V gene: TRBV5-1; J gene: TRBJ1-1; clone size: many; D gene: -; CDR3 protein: CASSQTTNTEAFF; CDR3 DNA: TGCGCCAGCAGCCAGACAACCAACACTGAAGCTTTCTTT
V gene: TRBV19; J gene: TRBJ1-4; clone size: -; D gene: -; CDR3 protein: CASSPRRANEKLFF; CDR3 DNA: TGTGCCAGTAGTCCTCGACGGGCTAATGAAAAACTGTTTTTT
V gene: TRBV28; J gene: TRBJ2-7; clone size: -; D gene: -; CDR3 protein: CASTRGGAMDYEQYF; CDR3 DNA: TGTGCCAGCACAAGGGGAGGTGCGATGGACTACGAGCAGTACTTC
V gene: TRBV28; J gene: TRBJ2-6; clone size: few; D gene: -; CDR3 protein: CASGGLGANVLTF; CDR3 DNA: TGTGCCAGCGGAGGGCTAGGGGCCAACGTCCTGACTTTC
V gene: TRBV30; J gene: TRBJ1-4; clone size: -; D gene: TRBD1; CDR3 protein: CAWSPEGFAGTGHEKLFF; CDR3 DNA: TGTGCCTGGAGTCCGGAGGGCTTCGCCGGGACAGGGCATGAAAAACTGTTTTTT
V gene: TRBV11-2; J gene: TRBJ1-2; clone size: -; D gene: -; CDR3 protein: CASSLGVGGYGYTF; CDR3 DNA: TGTGCCAGCAGCTTAGGGGTTGGGGGCTATGGCTACACCTTC
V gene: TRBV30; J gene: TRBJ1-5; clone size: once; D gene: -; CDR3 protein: CAWPTGADQPQHF; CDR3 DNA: TGTGCCTGGCCCACGGGGGCCGATCAGCCCCAGCATTTT
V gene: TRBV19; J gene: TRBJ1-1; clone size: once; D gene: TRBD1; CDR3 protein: CASSLQGQVSF; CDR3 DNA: TGTGCCAGTAGTTTACAGGGGCAAGTCAGCTTT
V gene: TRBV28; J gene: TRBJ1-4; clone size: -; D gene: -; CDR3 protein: CASSFDPHRATNEKLFF; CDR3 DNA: TGTGCCAGCAGTTTCGACCCCCACAGGGCAACTAATGAAAAACTGTTTTTT
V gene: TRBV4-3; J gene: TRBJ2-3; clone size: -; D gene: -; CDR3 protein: CASSQDSSGSTDTQYF; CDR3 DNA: TGCGCCAGCAGCCAAGATTCCAGCGGGAGCACAGATACGCAGTATTTT
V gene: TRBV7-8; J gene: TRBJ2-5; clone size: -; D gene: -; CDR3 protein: CASSPGQVQETQYF; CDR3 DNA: TGTGCCAGCAGCCCGGGACAAGTCCAAGAGACCCAGTACTTC
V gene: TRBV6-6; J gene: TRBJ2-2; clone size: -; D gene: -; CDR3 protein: CASSGRNTGELFF; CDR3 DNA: TGTGCCAGCAGTGGAAGGAACACCGGGGAGCTGTTTTTT
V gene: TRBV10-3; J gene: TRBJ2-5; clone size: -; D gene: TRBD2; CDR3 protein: CAISAFLSREGLETQYF; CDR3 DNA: TGTGCCATCAGTGCTTTTTTATCGCGGGAGGGCCTGGAGACCCAGTACTTC
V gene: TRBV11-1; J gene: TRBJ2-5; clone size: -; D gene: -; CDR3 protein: CASSSGNPNGETQYF; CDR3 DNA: TGTGCCAGCAGCTCTGGTAACCCCAACGGGGAGACCCAGTACTTC
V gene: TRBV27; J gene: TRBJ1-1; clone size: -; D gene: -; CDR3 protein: CASSKFRVENTEAFF; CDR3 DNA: TGTGCCAGCAGCAAATTTCGGGTGGAAAACACTGAAGCTTTCTTT
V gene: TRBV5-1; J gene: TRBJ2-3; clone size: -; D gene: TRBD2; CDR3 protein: CASSLIPGGPATDTQYF; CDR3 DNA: TGCGCCAGCAGCTTGATCCCGGGAGGCCCTGCCACAGATACGCAGTATTTT
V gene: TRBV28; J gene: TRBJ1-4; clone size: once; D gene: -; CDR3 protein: CASSLGGAGEKLFF; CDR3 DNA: TGTGCCAGCAGTCTTGGAGGGGCGGGTGAAAAACTGTTTTTT
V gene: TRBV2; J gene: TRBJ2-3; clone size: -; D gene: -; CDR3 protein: CASSDGTDTQYF; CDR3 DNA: TGTGCCAGCAGTGACGGAACAGATACGCAGTATTTT
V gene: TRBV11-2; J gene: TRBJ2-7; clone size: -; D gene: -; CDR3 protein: CASSLQGTYSYEQYF; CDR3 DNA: TGTGCCAGCAGCTTACAGGGCACCTACTCCTACGAGCAGTACTTC
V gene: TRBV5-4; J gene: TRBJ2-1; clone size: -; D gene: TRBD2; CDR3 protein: CASSPTSGSYNEQFF; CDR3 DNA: TGTGCCAGCAGCCCCACTAGCGGGAGCTACAATGAGCAGTTCTTC
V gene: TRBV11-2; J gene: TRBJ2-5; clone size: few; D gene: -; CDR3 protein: CASRVNGMGETQYF; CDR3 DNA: TGTGCCAGCAGGGTAAACGGGATGGGGGAGACCCAGTACTTC
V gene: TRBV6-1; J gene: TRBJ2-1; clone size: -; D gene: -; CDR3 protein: CASRETGRGYNEQFF; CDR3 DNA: TGTGCCAGCAGGGAGACAGGGAGGGGGTACAATGAGCAGTTCTTC
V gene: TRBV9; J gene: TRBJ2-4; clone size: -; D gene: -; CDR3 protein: CASSVGRSEGDIQYF; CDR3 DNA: TGTGCCAGCAGCGTAGGCAGGTCGGAGGGGGACATTCAGTACTTC
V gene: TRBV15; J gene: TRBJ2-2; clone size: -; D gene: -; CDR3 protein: CATSSRNTGELFF; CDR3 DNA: TGTGCCACCAGCTCCCGGAATACCGGGGAGCTGTTTTTT
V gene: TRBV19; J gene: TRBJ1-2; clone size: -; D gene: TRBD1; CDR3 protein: CASSSQGTGVNYGYTF; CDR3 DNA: TGTGCCAGTAGTTCTCAAGGGACAGGGGTTAACTATGGCTACACCTTC
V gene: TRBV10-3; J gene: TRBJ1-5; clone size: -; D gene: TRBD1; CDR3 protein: CAISAGGGNQPQHF; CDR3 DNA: TGTGCCATCAGCGCAGGGGGGGGAAATCAGCCCCAGCATTTT
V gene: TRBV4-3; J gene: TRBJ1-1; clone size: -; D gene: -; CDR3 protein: CASSQPPGARSNTEAFF; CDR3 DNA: TGCGCCAGCAGCCAACCCCCCGGGGCCCGGAGCAACACTGAAGCTTTCTTT
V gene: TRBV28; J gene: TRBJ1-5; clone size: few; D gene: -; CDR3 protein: CASDSRAGGNQPQHF; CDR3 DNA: TGTGCCTCCGACTCCAGGGCTGGGGGCAATCAGCCCCAGCATTTT
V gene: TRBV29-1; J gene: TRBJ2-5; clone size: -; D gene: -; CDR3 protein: CSVGVVAGREETQYF; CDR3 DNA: TGCAGCGTTGGGGTGGTGGCAGGGCGGGAAGAGACCCAGTACTTC
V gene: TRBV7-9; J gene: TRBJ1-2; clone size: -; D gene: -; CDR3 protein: CASTEYYGYTF; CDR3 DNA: TGTGCCAGCACCGAATACTATGGCTACACCTTC
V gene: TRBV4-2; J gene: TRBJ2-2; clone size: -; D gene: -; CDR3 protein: CASSQEGPGRGWNTGELFF; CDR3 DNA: TGTGCCAGCAGCCAAGAAGGGCCGGGTCGCGGGTGGAACACCGGGGAGCTGTTTTTT
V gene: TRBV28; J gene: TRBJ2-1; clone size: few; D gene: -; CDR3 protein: CASSLGGGPREQFF; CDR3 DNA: TGTGCCAGCAGTTTGGGGGGAGGCCCTAGGGAGCAGTTCTTC
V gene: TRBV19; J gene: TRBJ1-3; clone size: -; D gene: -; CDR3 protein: CASSINRESGNTIYF; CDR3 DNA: TGTGCCAGTAGCATCAACAGGGAATCTGGAAACACCATATATTTT
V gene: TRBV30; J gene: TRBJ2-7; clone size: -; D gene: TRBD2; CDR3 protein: CAWTNLAENPYEQYF; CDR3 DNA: TGTGCCTGGACGAACCTAGCGGAGAACCCTTACGAGCAGTACTTC
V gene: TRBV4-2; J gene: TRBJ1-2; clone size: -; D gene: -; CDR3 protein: CASSKWYKGKTYGYTF; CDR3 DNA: TGTGCCAGCAGCAAATGGTACAAAGGAAAGACCTATGGCTACACCTTC
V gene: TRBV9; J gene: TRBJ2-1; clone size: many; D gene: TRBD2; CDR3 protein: CASSLSGRAANEQFF; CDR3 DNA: TGTGCCAGCAGTCTTAGCGGGAGGGCCGCCAATGAGCAGTTCTTC
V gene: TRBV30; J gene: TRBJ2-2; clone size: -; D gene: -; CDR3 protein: CAWRSAGEDTRELLF; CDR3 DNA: TGTGCCTGGAGGAGTGCAGGGGAGGATACCAGGGAGCTGCTTTTT
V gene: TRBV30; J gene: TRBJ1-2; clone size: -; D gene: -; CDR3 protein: CAWVGVNYGYTF; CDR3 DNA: TGTGCCTGGGTCGGTGTTAACTATGGCTACACCTTC
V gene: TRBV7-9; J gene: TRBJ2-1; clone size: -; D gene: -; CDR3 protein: CASSTTRRPGTRSYNEQFF; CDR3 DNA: TGTGCCAGCAGCACAACACGGCGTCCCGGGACCCGCTCCTACAATGAGCAGTTCTTC
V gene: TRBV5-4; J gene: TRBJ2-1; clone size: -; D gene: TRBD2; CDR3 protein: CASSPEASGRTREFF; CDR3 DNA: TGTGCCAGCAGCCCCGAAGCCAGCGGGAGGACCAGGGAGTTCTTC
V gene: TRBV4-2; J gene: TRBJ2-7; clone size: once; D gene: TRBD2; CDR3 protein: CASSPGRLAGAYEQYF; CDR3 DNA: TGTGCCAGCAGCCCCGGAAGGTTAGCGGGAGCCTACGAGCAGTACTTC
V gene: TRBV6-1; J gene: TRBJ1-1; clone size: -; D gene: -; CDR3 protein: CASRGQNAFF; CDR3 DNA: TGTGCCAGCAGAGGACAGAACGCTTTCTTT
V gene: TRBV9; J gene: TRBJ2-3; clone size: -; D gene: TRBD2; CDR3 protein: CASSVSTSGLTDTQYF; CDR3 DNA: TGTGCCAGCAGCGTATCGACTAGCGGACTCACAGATACGCAGTATTTT
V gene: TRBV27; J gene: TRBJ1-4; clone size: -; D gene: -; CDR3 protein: CACRPGTHNEKLFF; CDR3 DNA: TGTGCCTGCAGACCCGGGACACATAATGAAAAACTGTTTTTT
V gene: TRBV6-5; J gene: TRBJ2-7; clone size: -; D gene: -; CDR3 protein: CALPGGEQYF; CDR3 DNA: TGTGCCCTACCCGGGGGAGAGCAGTACTTC
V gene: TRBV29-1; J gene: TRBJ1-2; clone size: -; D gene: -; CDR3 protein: CSAITGSRHYGYTF; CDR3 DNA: TGCAGCGCTATAACAGGGTCCCGCCACTATGGCTACACCTTC
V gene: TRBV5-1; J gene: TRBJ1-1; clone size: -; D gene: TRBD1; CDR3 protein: CASSFVQGATEAFF; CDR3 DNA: TGCGCCAGCAGCTTCGTACAGGGGGCAACTGAAGCTTTCTTT
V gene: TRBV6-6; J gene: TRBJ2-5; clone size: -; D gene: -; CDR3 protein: CASTPAGQGGETQYF; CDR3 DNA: TGTGCCAGCACCCCCGCCGGGCAGGGAGGAGAGACCCAGTACTTC
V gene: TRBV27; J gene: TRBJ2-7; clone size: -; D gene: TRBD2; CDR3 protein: CASSPRGAGMYEQYF; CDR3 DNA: TGTGCCAGCAGTCCGCGGGGAGCGGGGATGTACGAGCAGTACTTC
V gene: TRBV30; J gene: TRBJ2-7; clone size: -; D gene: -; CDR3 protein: CAWSGSGVGEQYF; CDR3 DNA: TGTGCCTGGAGTGGATCCGGGGTGGGGGAGCAGTACTTC